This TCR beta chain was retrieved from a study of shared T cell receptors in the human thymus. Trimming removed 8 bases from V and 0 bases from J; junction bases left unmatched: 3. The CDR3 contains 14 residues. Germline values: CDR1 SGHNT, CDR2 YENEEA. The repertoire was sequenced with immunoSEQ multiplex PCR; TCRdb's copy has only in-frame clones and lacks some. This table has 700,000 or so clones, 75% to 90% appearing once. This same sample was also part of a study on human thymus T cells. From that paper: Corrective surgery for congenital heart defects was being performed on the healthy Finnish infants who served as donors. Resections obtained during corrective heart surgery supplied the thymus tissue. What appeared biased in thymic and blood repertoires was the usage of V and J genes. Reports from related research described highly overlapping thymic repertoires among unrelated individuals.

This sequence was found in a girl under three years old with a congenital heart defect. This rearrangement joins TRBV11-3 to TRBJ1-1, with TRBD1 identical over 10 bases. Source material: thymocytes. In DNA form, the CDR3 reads TGTGCCAGCGGGACAGGGGACATGAACACTGAAGCTTTCTTT. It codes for CASGTGDMNTEAFF.